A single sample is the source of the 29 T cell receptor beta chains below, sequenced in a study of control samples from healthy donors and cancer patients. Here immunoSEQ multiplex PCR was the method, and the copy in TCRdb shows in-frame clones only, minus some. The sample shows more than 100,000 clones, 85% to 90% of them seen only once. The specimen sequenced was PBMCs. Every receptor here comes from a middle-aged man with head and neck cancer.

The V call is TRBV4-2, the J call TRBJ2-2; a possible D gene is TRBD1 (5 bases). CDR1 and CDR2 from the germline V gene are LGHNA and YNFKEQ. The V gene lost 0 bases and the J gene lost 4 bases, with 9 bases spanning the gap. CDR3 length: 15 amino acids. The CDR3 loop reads CASSQDDRATGELFF. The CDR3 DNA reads TGTGCCAGCAGCCAAGACGACAGAGCCACCGGGGAGCTGTTTTTT.

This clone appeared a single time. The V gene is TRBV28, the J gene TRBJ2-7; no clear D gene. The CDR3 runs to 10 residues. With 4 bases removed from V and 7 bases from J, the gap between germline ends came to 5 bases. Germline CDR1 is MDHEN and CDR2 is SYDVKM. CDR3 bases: TGTGCCAGCAGTTCAAAAGAGCAGTACTTC. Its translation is CASSSKEQYF.

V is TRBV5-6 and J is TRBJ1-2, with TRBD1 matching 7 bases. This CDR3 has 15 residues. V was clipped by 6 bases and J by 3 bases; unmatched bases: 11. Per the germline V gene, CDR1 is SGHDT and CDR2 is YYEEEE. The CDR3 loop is CASNLIGQEDYGYTF. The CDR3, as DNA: TGTGCCAGCAACTTAATAGGACAGGAAGACTATGGCTACACCTTC. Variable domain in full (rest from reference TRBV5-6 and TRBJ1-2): DAGVTQSPTHLIKTRGQQVTLRCSPKSGHDTVSWYQQALGQGPQFIFQYYEEEERQRGNFPDRFSGHQFPNYSSELNVNALLLGDSALYLCASNLIGQEDYGYTFGSGTRLTVV.

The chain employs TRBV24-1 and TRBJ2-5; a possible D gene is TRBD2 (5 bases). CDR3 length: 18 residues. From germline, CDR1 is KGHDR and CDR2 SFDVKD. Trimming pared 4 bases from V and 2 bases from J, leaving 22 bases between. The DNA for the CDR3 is TGTGCCACCAGTGAATCTACGGGGAACATTCCCGGACAAGAGACCCAGTACTTC. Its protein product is CATSESTGNIPGQETQYF.

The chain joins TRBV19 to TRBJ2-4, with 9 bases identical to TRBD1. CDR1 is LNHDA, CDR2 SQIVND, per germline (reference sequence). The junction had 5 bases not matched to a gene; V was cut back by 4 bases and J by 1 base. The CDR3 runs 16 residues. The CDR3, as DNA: TGTGCCAGTAGTAACCTACAGGGGGCCGCCAAAAACATTCAGTACTTC. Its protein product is CASSNLQGAAKNIQYF. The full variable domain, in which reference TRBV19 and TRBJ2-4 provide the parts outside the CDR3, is DGGITQSPKYLFRKEGQNVTLSCEQNLNHDAMYWYRQDPGQGLRLIYYSQIVNDFQKGDIAEGYSVSREKKESFPLTVTSAQKNPTAFYLCASSNLQGAAKNIQYFGAGTRLSVL.

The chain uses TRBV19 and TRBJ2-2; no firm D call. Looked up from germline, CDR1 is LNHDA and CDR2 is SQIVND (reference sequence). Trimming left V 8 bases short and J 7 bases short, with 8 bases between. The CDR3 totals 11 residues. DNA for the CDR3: TGTGCCAGTGGACGAGGCGGGGAGCTGTTTTTT. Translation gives CASGRGGELFF.

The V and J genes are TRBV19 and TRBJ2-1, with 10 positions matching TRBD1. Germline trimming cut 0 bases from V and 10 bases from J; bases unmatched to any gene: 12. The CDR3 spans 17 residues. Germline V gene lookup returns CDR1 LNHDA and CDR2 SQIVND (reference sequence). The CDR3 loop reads CASSIDLGGQGLIEQFF. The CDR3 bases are TGTGCCAGTAGTATAGATCTGGGGGGACAGGGGCTCATAGAGCAGTTCTTC. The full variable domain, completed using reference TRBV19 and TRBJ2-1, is DGGITQSPKYLFRKEGQNVTLSCEQNLNHDAMYWYRQDPGQGLRLIYYSQIVNDFQKGDIAEGYSVSREKKESFPLTVTSAQKNPTAFYLCASSIDLGGQGLIEQFFGPGTRLTVL.

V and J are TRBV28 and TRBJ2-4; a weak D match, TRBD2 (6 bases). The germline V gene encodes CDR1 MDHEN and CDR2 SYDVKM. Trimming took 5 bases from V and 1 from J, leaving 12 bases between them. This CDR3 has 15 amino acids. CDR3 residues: CASSQPRGAKNIQYF. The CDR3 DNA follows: TGTGCCAGCAGTCAACCCCGGGGGGCCAAAAACATTCAGTACTTC.

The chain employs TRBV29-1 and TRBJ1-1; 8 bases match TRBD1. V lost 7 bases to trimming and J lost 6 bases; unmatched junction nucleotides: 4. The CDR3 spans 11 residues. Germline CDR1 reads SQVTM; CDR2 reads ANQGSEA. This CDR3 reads CSALQGAEAFF. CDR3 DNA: TGCAGCGCCTTACAGGGGGCTGAAGCTTTCTTT.

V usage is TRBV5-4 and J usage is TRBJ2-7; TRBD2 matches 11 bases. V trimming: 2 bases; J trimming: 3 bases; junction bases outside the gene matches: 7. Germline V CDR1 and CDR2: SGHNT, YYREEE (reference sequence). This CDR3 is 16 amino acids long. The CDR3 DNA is TGTGCCAGCAGCTTCCCGTCCGGGACTAGCGGCTACGAGCAGTACTTC. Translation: CASSFPSGTSGYEQYF.

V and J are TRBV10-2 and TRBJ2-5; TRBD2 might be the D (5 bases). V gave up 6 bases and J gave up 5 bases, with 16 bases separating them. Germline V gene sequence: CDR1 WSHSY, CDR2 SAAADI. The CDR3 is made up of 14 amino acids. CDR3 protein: CASRKRVSLETQYF. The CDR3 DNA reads TGCGCCAGCAGAAAGAGGGTTTCATTGGAGACCCAGTACTTC.

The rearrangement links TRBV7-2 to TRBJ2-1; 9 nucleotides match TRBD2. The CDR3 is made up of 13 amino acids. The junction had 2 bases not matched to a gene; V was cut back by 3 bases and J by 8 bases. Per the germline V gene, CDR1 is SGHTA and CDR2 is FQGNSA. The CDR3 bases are TGTGCCAGCAGCTTTATAGCGGGAGATGAGCAGTTCTTC. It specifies CASSFIAGDEQFF.

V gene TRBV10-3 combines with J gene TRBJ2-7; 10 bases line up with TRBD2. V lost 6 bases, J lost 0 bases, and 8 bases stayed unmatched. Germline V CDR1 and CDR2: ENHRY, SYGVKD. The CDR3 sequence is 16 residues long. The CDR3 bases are TGTGCCATCAGACCGGGACTAGCGTTTAACTCCTACGAGCAGTACTTC. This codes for CAIRPGLAFNSYEQYF.

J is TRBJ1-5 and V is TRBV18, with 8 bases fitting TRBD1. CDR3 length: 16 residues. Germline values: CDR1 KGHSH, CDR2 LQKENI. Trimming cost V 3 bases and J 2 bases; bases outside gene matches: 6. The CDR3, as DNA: TGTGCCAGCTCACCCCGACAGGGGAGAGGCAATCAGCCCCAGCATTTT. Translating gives CASSPRQGRGNQPQHF.

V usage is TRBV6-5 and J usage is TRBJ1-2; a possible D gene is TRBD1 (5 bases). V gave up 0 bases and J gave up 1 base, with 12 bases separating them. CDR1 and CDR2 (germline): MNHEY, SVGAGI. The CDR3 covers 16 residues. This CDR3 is CASSYSSGGINYGYTF. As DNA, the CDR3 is TGTGCCAGCAGTTACTCTTCGGGGGGGATTAACTATGGCTACACCTTC.

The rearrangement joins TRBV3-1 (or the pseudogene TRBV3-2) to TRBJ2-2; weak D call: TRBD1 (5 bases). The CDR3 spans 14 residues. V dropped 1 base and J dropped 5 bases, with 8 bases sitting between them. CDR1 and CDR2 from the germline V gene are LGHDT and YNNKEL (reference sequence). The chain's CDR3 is CASSQGQGTGELFF. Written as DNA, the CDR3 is TGTGCCAGCAGCCAAGGGCAGGGAACCGGGGAGCTGTTTTTT.

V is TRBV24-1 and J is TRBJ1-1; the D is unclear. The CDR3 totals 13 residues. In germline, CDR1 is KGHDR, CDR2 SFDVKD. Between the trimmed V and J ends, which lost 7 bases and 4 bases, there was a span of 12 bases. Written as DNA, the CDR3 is TGTGCCACCAGCCGAGAGGCGCCCACTGAAGCTTTCTTT. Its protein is CATSREAPTEAFF.

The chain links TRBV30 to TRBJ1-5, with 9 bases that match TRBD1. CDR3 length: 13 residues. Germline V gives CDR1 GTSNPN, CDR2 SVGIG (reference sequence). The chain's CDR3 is CAYSGTGNQPQHF. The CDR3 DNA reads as TGTGCGTATTCCGGGACAGGGAATCAGCCCCAGCATTTT.

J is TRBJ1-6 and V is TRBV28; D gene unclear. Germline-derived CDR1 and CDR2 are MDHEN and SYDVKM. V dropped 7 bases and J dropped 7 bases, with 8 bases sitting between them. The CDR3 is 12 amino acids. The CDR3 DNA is TGTGCCAGCAATAAACAGAATTCACCCCTCCACTTT. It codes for CASNKQNSPLHF.

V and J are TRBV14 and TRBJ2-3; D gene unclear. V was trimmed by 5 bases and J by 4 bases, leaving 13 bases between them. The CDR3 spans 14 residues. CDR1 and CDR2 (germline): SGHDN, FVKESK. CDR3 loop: CASSGWVGADTQYF. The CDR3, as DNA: TGTGCCAGCAGCGGATGGGTTGGGGCAGATACGCAGTATTTT.

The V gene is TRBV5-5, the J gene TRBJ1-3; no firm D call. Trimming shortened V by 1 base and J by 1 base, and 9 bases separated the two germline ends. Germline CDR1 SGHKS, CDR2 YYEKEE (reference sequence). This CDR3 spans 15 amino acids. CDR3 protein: CASSLSLGSGNTIYF. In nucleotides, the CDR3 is TGTGCCAGCAGCTTGTCGCTGGGGTCTGGAAACACCATATATTTT.

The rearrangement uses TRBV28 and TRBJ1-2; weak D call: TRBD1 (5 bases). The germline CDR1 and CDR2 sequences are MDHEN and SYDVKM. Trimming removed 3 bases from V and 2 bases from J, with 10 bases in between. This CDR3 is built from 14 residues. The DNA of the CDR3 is TGTGCCAGCAGTTTTGGACACTCGAACTATGGCTACACCTTC. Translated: CASSFGHSNYGYTF.

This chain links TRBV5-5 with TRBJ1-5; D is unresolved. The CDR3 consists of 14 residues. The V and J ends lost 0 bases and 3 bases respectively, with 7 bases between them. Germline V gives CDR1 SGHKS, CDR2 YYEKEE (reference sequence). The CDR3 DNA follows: TGTGCCAGCAGCTTGGGACAAAACAATCAGCCCCAGCATTTT. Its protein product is CASSLGQNNQPQHF.

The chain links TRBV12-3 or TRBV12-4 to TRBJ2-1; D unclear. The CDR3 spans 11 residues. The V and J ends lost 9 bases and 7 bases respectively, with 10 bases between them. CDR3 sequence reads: CASRLGNEQFF. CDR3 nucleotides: TGTGCCAGTCGTTTGGGTAATGAGCAGTTCTTC.

CDR3 loop: CASTATRSSYNEQFF. The CDR3, as DNA: TGTGCCAGCACCGCCACCAGGAGCTCCTACAATGAGCAGTTCTTC. The gene calls are TRBV3-1 (or the pseudogene TRBV3-2) and TRBJ2-1; no reliable D call. The CDR3 contains 15 residues. The germline V and J ends were trimmed by 7 bases and 0 bases, with 13 bases remaining between them. CDR1 is LGHDT, CDR2 YNNKEL, per germline (reference sequence).

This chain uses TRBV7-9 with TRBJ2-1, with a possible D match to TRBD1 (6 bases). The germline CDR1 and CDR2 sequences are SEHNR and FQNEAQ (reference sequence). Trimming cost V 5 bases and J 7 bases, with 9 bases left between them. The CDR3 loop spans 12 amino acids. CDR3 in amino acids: CASSQGWNEQFF. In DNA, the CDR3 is TGTGCCAGCAGCCAGGGGTGGAATGAGCAGTTCTTC.

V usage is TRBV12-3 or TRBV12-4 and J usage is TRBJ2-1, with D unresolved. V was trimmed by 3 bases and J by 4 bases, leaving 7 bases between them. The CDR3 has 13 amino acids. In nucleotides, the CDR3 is TGTGCCAGCAGTTTGGAGTTTTACAATGAGCAGTTCTTC. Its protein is CASSLEFYNEQFF.

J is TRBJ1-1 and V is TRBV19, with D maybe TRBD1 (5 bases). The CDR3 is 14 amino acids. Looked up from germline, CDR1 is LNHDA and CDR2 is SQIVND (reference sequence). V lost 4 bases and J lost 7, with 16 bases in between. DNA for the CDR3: TGTGCCAGTAGTAGGGGCCCGTGGGGCGATGAAGCTTTCTTT. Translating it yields CASSRGPWGDEAFF.

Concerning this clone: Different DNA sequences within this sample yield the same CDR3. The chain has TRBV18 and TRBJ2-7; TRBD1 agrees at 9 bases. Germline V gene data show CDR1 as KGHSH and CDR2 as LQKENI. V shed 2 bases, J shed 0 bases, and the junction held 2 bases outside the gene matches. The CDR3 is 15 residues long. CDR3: CASSPGTGSSYEQYF. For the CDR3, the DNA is TGTGCCAGCTCACCAGGGACAGGGAGCTCCTACGAGCAGTACTTC.